This T cell receptor (beta chain) was recovered during a study of PD-L1 blockade in urothelial cancer. Background on the study: The year 2014 saw patients start atezolizumab, 1,200 mg intravenously every 3 weeks. Findings and caveats of the study: Where pretreatment blood TCR clonality fell below the median, better survival was predicted.

The time point was: peripheral blood 6 weeks after treatment start. Synthetic TCR analog templates were added to each PCR reaction. Generated by immunoSEQ multiplex PCR, the TCRdb table keeps only in-frame clones and is missing some. Here the sample spans under 50,000 clones, 75% to 90% being singletons. The germline gives CDR1 SGHRS, CDR2 YFSETQ. The CDR3 extends over 14 amino acids. V gave up 0 bases and J gave up 6 bases, with 13 bases separating them. The count of this clone is one. What it binds is not known. The V call is TRBV5-1, the J call TRBJ2-7; the D gene is possibly TRBD2 (6 bases). Sequencing was performed on PBMCs, taken around atezolizumab (anti-PD-L1) treatment. This TCR was recovered from a man in his fifties or sixties with urothelial cancer. The CDR3 protein is CASSLAFDGGEQYF. DNA of the CDR3: TGCGCCAGCAGCTTGGCCTTTGACGGGGGCGAGCAGTACTTC. The variable domain in full, completed from reference TRBV5-1 and TRBJ2-7, reads KAGVTQTPRYLIKTRGQQVTLSCSPISGHRSVSWYQQTPGQGLQFLFEYFSETQRNKGNFPGRFSGRQFSNSRSEMNVSTLELGDSALYLCASSLAFDGGEQYFGPGTRLTVT.